This TCR beta chain derives from a study of T cell responses to AZD1222 COVID-19 vaccine. Clones were read by immunoSEQ multiplex PCR, and TCRdb kept only the in-frame ones, dropping some. The table records 150,000 to 200,000 clones, roughly 92% of them present only once. Study outcomes and limitations: Increases in Spike-specific TCR breadth and depth were seen after two AZD1222 doses.

Worth noting for this clone: Antigen unknown.

CDR3 size: 15 residues. V dropped 0 bases and J dropped 5; count of bases not matched to a gene: 9. Per germline, CDR1 GTSNPN and CDR2 SVGIG (reference sequence). The sequencing here drew on peripheral blood, taken on day 0 of AZD1222 vaccination. This receptor was obtained from an adult in good health. This rearrangement joins TRBV30 to TRBJ2-7; 8 bases line up with TRBD2. The DNA for the CDR3 is TGTGCCTGGAGTGTTGCGAGCGGGAGTAGAGACGAGCAGTACTTC. Its translation is CAWSVASGSRDEQYF. Full variable domain (missing parts from reference TRBV30 and TRBJ2-7): SQTIHQWPATLVQPVGSPLSLECTVEGTSNPNLYWYRQAAGRGLQLLFYSVGIGQISSEVPQNLSASRPQDRQFILSSKKLLLSDSGFYLCAWSVASGSRDEQYFGPGTRLTVT.